This T cell receptor (beta chain) was profiled in a study of CD39 and CD103 CD8 tumor-infiltrating T cells (dated by TCRdb to 2016 to 2019). For context, the study as a whole: Repertoire comparisons were shown for an HPV-positive HNSCC, an HPV-negative HNSCC, an ovarian cancer and a melanoma patient. TCRbeta CDR3 deep sequencing compared repertoires of CD8 TIL subsets defined by CD103 and CD39 with peripheral memory CD8 T cells.

Beyond this particular receptor, the publication reports: DP CD8 TILs appeared to be more oligoclonal than DN and SP CD8 TILs and blood memory CD8 T cells, with 56-86% covered by the top 30 clonotypes. Clonotypes from DN TILs largely overlapped with peripheral memory CD8 repertoires, while clonotypes from DP TILs were only rarely found in blood or uninvolved lymph node.

At the time samples were collected, the patients were not on therapy, although their prior treatments varied from chemotherapy, radiotherapy, surgery and immunotherapy to none at all. Thawed cells were enriched for T lymphocytes with a negative-selection kit, adding EpCAM beads for tumor-infiltrating lymphocytes. CD8+CD4-CD45RA- cells were sorted as memory CD8 T cells irrespective of CCR7 expression. Peripheral blood mononuclear cells were isolated by Ficoll-Paque PLUS gradient and cryopreserved before analysis. Populations were sorted on a FACSAria II to over 97% purity, and the cell pellets were frozen for TCR sequencing without being cultured. From around 10,000 to 100,000 sorted cells per subset, genomic DNA was extracted using the DNeasy Blood and Tissue Kit. The immunoSEQ service sequenced and mapped the TCRbeta V-J or V-D-J regions, with coverage above 8.5x for each sample. In the paper's pipeline: Only productive rearrangements exported from the immunoSEQ Analyzer platform were analyzed, with clonality assessed on the 500 most abundant clones. To quantify how much repertoires overlapped between populations, both the Morisita-Horn similarity index and the Jaccard index were used. In 5 to 7 cancer patients, Morisita-Horn similarity was measured between the TCR repertoires of CD8 T-cell subsets. The table comes from immuneACCESS by way of TCRdb, which keeps in-frame sequences with V and J called. Part of the clones is missing from these tables; in studies checked, under half for an unresolved V gene and the rest for unknown reasons. V and J calls and clone size are those listed in that table; D and trimming were worked out from the DNA. Recorded for this sample are over 15,000 clones; around nine tenths of them occurred a single time. Jointly, the top ten make up around 4% of the sample.

The germline V gene provides CDR1 ENHRY and CDR2 SYGVKD. The CDR3 numbers 16 residues from cysteine through phenylalanine. Only CDR3 DNA remains: 48 bases, in frame from the first base. The germline V end is reduced by 4 bases and the J end by 1 base; junction bases left unmatched: 7. On this clone itself: The antigen this receptor binds is unknown. No quality values exist for individual bases; no much larger clone is one base distant.

The TCR sequence derives from a human donor with head and neck squamous cell carcinoma. This sequence uses TRBV10-3 and TRBJ2-5; TRBD2 aligns with 9 central bases. Sequencing input: CD8+ T cells sorted from blood. The sample's cell subset or site label, in plain terms: total memory CD8 T cells (CD45RA-CCR7+/-) from blood or uninvolved lymph node. At the DNA level, the sequence is TGTGCCATCAGTGCTCGCGGGGGGGCCCTCCAAGAGACCCAGTACTTC. Its protein is CAISARGGALQETQYF.